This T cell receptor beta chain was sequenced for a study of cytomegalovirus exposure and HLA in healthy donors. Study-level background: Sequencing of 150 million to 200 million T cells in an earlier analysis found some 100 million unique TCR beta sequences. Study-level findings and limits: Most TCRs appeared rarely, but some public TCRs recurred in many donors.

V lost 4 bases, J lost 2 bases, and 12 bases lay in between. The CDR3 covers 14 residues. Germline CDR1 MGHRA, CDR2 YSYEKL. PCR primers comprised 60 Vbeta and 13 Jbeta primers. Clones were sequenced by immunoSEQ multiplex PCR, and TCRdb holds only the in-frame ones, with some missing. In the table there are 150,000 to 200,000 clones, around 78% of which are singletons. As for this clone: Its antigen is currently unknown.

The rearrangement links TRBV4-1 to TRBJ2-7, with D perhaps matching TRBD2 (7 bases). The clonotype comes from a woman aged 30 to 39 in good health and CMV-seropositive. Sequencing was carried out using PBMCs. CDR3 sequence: CASSPKGGAYEQYF. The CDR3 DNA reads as TGCGCCAGCAGCCCAAAGGGGGGGGCCTACGAGCAGTACTTC.